The clone carrying this TCR beta chain was seen once. Its antigen is not identified. The germline CDR1 and CDR2 sequences are SGDLS and YYNGEE. Trimming stripped 0 bases from V and 3 bases from J, with 10 bases between. This CDR3 spans 14 amino acids. The data were taken from a study of OX40 agonist ivuxolimab in advanced cancers. Study information: The patients got ivuxolimab, which is an agonistic anti-OX40 (CD134) antibody. A diagnosis of hepatocellular carcinoma, melanoma, renal cell or head and neck cancer was present in dose-escalation patients. Study-wide results and caveats: Dosing at 0.1 to 3.0 mg/kg was accompanied by clonal expansion of CD4+ and CD8+ blood T cells by week 6.

Libraries were prepared by immunoSEQ multiplex PCR; TCRdb keeps only in-frame clonotypes and omits some of them. The sample shows about 140,000 clones, about nine tenths of them seen only once. The sample here was CD4+ or CD8+ T cells sorted from blood, taken in a trial of the OX40 agonist ivuxolimab. The chain uses TRBV9 and TRBJ2-7; weak D call: TRBD2 (5 bases). This clonotype originated in an adult with an advanced solid tumor such as melanoma, head and neck, liver or kidney cancer. CDR3 region: CASSVDSGFYEQYF. In DNA, the CDR3 is TGTGCCAGCAGCGTAGATTCGGGGTTCTACGAGCAGTACTTC.